This TCR beta chain appears in the sequencing data of a study of CD8+ T cells in alopecia areata (dated by TCRdb to the late 2010s). Describing the broader study: The treated patients, all with moderate-to-severe alopecia areata, were enrolled in an open-label pilot trial of oral tofacitinib given at 5 to 10 mg twice daily. Scalp tissue and sorted CD4+ and CD8+ peripheral blood T cells from patchy and totalis/universalis alopecia areata patients and from healthy controls were covered by human TCRbeta sequencing. immunoSEQ multiplex PCR using 35 Vbeta forward primers and 13 Jbeta reverse primers was used to amplify TCRbeta CDR3 regions. The study used high-throughput TCRbeta sequencing to examine T cell clonal expansion in alopecia areata, in both the C3H/HeJ mouse model and human patients. Clonality in the scalp was compared among normal scalp (n=4), patchy alopecia areata scalp (n=8), and alopecia totalis/universalis scalp (n=8). Patients on tofacitinib were biopsied at baseline and after 4 and 24 weeks of treatment, and several of the patients also had a later scalp biopsy. RNA was extracted with the PAXgene miRNA kit for fixed scalp, the miRNeasy kit for PBMCs, and the RNeasy kit for mouse skin. Tofacitinib was administered for 6 to 18 months, and 6 months of follow-up off drug were then conducted to assess delayed response and recurrence. General study outcomes and caveats: Higher clonality and more expanded CD8+ clones were observed in lesional scalp than in normal scalp, particularly in alopecia totalis/universalis, a finding suggestive of antigenic drive. Resident alphabeta T cells in normal human skin are also sequenced, complicating scalp TCR repertoire analysis, unlike mouse skin dominated by gammadelta T cells. Compared with mice, TCR sequences shared between patients were less clear, possibly partly because of HLA diversity across the patient population.

Receptors were amplified or captured by the immunoSEQ multiplex PCR assay. For TCR sequencing, RNA was extracted from every sample and reverse transcribed into cDNA to serve as template. First-strand cDNA was synthesized using SuperScript III with a 2:1 mix of oligo-dT and random hexamers. A synthetic immune receptor repertoire was used to measure amplification bias, and any remaining bias was corrected computationally. As for how the authors treated the data: After raw reads were preprocessed to remove errors, the CDR3 was defined following IMGT conventions as running from the conserved cysteine to phenylalanine. To get clonality, Shannon entropy was normalized by log2 of the number of productive unique TCRs and the result was subtracted from 1. CD4 or CD8 identity of scalp clones was inferred by cross-referencing scalp TCRbeta sequences with sorted blood CD4 and CD8 repertoires. TCRdb took this table from immuneACCESS and kept in-frame rearrangements with V and J called. Such tables lack part of the clones; where checked against another copy, unresolved V genes explain under half of the gap, and the rest is unexplained. V, J and clone size are taken as reported in that table, and D and trimming were inferred from the DNA itself. In this sample the table shows around 250,000 clones, under 70% of which occur a single time. Around 1.2% of the sample goes to the ten largest clones.

About this clone itself: This receptor's antigen is unknown. No much larger clone is present one base from it, and per-base qualities are unavailable.

The junction shows trimming of 5 bases on V and 9 bases on J, plus 14 bases between the germline ends. The CDR3, from cysteine to phenylalanine, totals 14 residues. Only the CDR3 DNA is retained, 42 bases long and in frame from the first base. According to the germline V gene (reference sequence), CDR1 reads SEHNR and CDR2 reads FQNEAQ. The time point label corresponds to: baseline before oral tofacitinib. Peripheral blood and lesional scalp punch biopsies were obtained from patients with alopecia areata. PBMCs were separated by density centrifugation and stained for CD3, CD4 and CD8, after which CD4+ and CD8+ T cells were sorted on a FACSAria.

This material consisted of CD4+ T cells sorted from blood, taken at week 0. The receptor's source is a human donor with alopecia areata. The rearrangement combines TRBV7-9 with TRBJ1-6, with a weak D call of TRBD1 (5 bases match). The bases are TGTGCCAGCAGCCCCCGGGGGGGTTCTTCACCCCTCCACTTT. This translates into CASSPRGGSSPLHF. Supplemented by the reference TRBV7-9 and TRBJ1-6 proteins around the CDR3, the complete variable domain is DTGVSQNPRHKITKRGQNVTFRCDPISEHNRLYWYRQTLGQGPEFLTYFQNEAQLEKSRLLSDRFSAERPKGSFSTLEIQRTEQGDSAMYLCASSPRGGSSPLHFGNGTRLTVT.